Listed here are 32 T cell receptor beta chains from one sample, sequenced in a study of molecular identifiers for immune sequencing clone quantification. Using its own MiXCR run on the PCR reads, TCRdb lists one record per CDR3 protein. Counted here are about 300,000 distinct CDR3 sequences, roughly a fifth occurring once; the ten biggest clones make up approximately 0.83%. The sample comprised naive CD8+ T cells from blood, with Jurkat cell RNA spiked in. As to subset: FACS-sorted CD8+CD4-CCR7+CD45RA+ naive T cells. These receptor sequences come from a human donor in good health. Some libraries in this study had Jurkat cell RNA spiked in.

This clonotype was recorded many times. This chain uses TRBV6-5 with TRBJ1-2, with no clear D. The CDR3 extends over 14 amino acids. V was pared by 6 bases and J by 8 bases, with 19 bases between. Per the germline V gene, CDR1 is MNHEY and CDR2 is SVGAGI. Here the CDR3 reads CASRPLGQSKGYTF. CDR3 sequence (DNA): TGTGCCAGCAGGCCACTCGGCCAATCAAAAGGCTACACCTTC.

This clonotype was seen repeatedly, ten times or more. The V call is TRBV7-9, the J call TRBJ2-1; D tentatively fits TRBD1 or TRBD2 (5 bases each). Germline-derived CDR1 and CDR2 are SEHNR and FQNEAQ (reference sequence). This CDR3 region has 18 residues. V shed 5 bases and J shed 4 bases, with 24 bases lying between them. The CDR3 loop is CASSPRPGTQDNYNEQFF. The CDR3, as DNA: TGTGCCAGCAGCCCGCGCCCCGGGACCCAAGACAATTACAATGAGCAGTTCTTC.

This chain uses TRBV2 with TRBJ2-1; 8 bases fit TRBD1. Trimming took 6 bases from V and 5 from J; bases not matched to a gene: 9. The CDR3 runs 15 residues. Germline values: CDR1 SNHLY, CDR2 FYNNEI. The CDR3 DNA reads as TGTGCCAGCAGCACCGGGACAGGACGGAACAATGAGCAGTTCTTC. Translated, it gives CASSTGTGRNNEQFF.

The chain carries TRBV6-1 and TRBJ2-1, with 10 bases lining up with TRBD2. The CDR3 has 13 residues. CDR1 is MNHNS, CDR2 SASEGT, per germline. V shed 6 bases and J 9 bases; nucleotides not matched to a gene: 5. CDR3: CASRLAGAVEQFF. The CDR3 nucleotides read TGTGCCAGCAGGCTAGCGGGAGCAGTTGAGCAGTTCTTC.

In its sample, this clonotype was seen many times. The chain combines TRBV7-9 with TRBJ2-7; 8 nucleotides align to TRBD1. CDR3 size: 16 residues. V was clipped by 8 bases and J by 2 bases; unmatched bases: 14. The germline gives CDR1 SEHNR, CDR2 FQNEAQ (reference sequence). In nucleotides, the CDR3 is TGTGCCAGCTCCTACTCGACAGGGGACCTCGCCTACGAGCAGTACTTC. Amino acid sequence: CASSYSTGDLAYEQYF.

This clonotype was seen repeatedly, ten times or more. This chain uses TRBV27 with TRBJ2-7, with D unresolved. V lost 4 bases and J lost 6, with 7 bases in between. Germline V CDR1 and CDR2: MNHEY, SMNVEV (reference sequence). This CDR3 has 11 residues. CDR3 sequence (DNA): TGTGCCAGCAGTTCCCCCCCCGAGCAGTACTTC. As protein: CASSSPPEQYF.

This sequence joins TRBV4-3 and TRBJ2-3, with 9 positions matching TRBD2. Germline V gene data show CDR1 as LGHNA and CDR2 as YSLEER. The V and J ends lost 0 bases and 2 bases, in that order; junction bases with no gene match: 3. This CDR3 has 16 amino acids. The CDR3: CASSQEASGVTDTQYF. The CDR3 DNA follows: TGCGCCAGCAGCCAAGAGGCTAGCGGGGTCACAGATACGCAGTATTTT.

Concerning this clonotype itself: The junction and the germline gene differ at one end; a read error may be behind it. The chain has TRBV5-3 and TRBJ2-5, with D perhaps TRBD2 (6 bases). TRBV5-3 is sorted into the ORF group, with uncertain function. The CDR3 runs 14 residues. CDR3 bases: TGTGCCAGCAGCTTGGAACTAGCTCCCGAGACCCAGTACTTC. This sequence encodes CASSLELAPETQYF.

This clonotype was counted between two and nine times. With only one base between it and a far larger clone, this is likely a read error. The chain links TRBV5-3 to TRBJ2-2, with D tentatively TRBD2 (5 bases). TRBV5-3 is filed as an ORF, its function uncertain. CDR3 size: 12 residues. The CDR3 nucleotides are TGTGCCAGCAGCTTGGTCACCGGGGAGCTGTCTTTT. Protein sequence: CASSLVTGELSF.

This clonotype was found a few times. The rearrangement uses TRBV5-6 and TRBJ2-1; the match to TRBD2 covers 9 bases. CDR3 length: 15 amino acids. The junction had 7 bases not matched to a gene; V was cut back by 2 bases and J by 7 bases. Germline V lookup: CDR1 SGHDT, CDR2 YYEEEE. CDR3 residues: CASSFGLAGMNEQFF. The CDR3 nucleotides read TGTGCCAGCAGCTTCGGCCTAGCGGGAATGAATGAGCAGTTCTTC.

The table lists this clonotype with many counts. The chain has TRBV6-6 and TRBJ1-1, with unresolved D. Trimming took 2 bases from V and 4 from J, leaving 8 bases between them. The CDR3 is 13 residues long. Germline V gene data show CDR1 as MNHNY and CDR2 as SVGAGI (reference sequence). The CDR3, as DNA: TGTGCCAGCAGTTACGGGGTACCCACTGAAGCTTTCTTT. Translated, it gives CASSYGVPTEAFF.

This clonotype was detected many times. V gene TRBV4-2 combines with J gene TRBJ2-5; D perhaps matches TRBD2 (7 bases). Germline V CDR1 and CDR2: LGHNA, YNFKEQ. The CDR3 length is 15 residues. V lost 6 bases to trimming and J lost 2 bases, with 16 bases between them. The CDR3 DNA sequence: TGTGCCAGCAGAGGGAGGGGGGAGTGGCAAGAGACCCAGTACTTC. Translated: CASRGRGEWQETQYF.

This clonotype showed up many times. This chain uses TRBV27 with TRBJ2-7, with 7 bases matching TRBD2. CDR1 MNHEY and CDR2 SMNVEV come from the germline V gene (reference sequence). The CDR3 is made up of 13 amino acids. J gave up 5 bases and V 7 bases, and 8 bases lay outside the gene matches. The CDR3 spells CASIVSGEDEQYF. CDR3 sequence (DNA): TGTGCCAGCATCGTCAGCGGGGAGGACGAGCAGTACTTC.

This clonotype was counted at least ten times. The chain joins TRBV6-5 to TRBJ1-3; D is undetermined. Germline V gene sequence: CDR1 MNHEY, CDR2 SVGAGI. V was shortened by 6 bases and J by 0 bases, with 15 bases between the two germline ends. This CDR3 is 16 amino acids long. CDR3 residues: CASSPNPIVSGNTIYF. The CDR3 DNA is TGTGCCAGCAGCCCTAACCCAATTGTCTCTGGAAACACCATATATTTT.

Points on this clonotype: This may be a read error, as it is one base from a much larger clone. The chain couples TRBV7-6 to TRBJ2-5; 11 nucleotides line up with TRBD2. The CDR3 is 17 residues long. The J segment lost 2 bases and the V segment lost 1 base, leaving 6 bases of the junction unmatched. Germline V CDR1 and CDR2: SGHVS, FNYEAQ. CDR3 sequence reads: CASSLGILAGEQETQYF. The CDR3 DNA follows: TGTGCCAGCAGCTTAGGGATACTAGCGGGGGAGCAAGAGACCCAGTACTTC.

This clonotype was seen many times. This chain uses TRBV7-9 with TRBJ2-7; D could derive from TRBD1 or TRBD2 (5 bases each). The CDR3 loop spans 12 amino acids. The germline V and J ends were trimmed by 3 bases and 6 bases, with 9 bases remaining between them. In germline, CDR1 is SEHNR, CDR2 FQNEAQ (reference sequence). The CDR3, as DNA: TGTGCCAGCAGCTTGGGGGTTGGCGAGCAGTACTTC. This sequence encodes CASSLGVGEQYF.

This clonotype was found many times. The J gene is TRBJ1-4, the V gene TRBV3-1; no firm D call. Germline lookup yields CDR1 LGHDT and CDR2 YNNKEL (reference sequence). V lost 0 bases, J lost 7 bases, and 18 bases lay in between. CDR3 length equals 17 residues. CDR3 nucleotide sequence: TGTGCCAGCAGCCAAGAAGATAAGGCCCTCTTAGGTGAAAAACTGTTTTTT. Protein sequence: CASSQEDKALLGEKLFF.

This clonotype was observed many times. The chain joins TRBV6-5 to TRBJ2-7; 7 nucleotides agree with TRBD2. Germline CDR1 MNHEY, CDR2 SVGAGI. J gave up 4 bases and V 4 bases, and 7 bases lay outside the gene matches. The CDR3 spans 14 residues. For the CDR3, the DNA is TGTGCCAGCAGTTCGCCGGGACTACCTTACGAGCAGTACTTC. Its protein product is CASSSPGLPYEQYF.

This clonotype was counted many times. The chain carries TRBV5-1 and TRBJ2-3; D unresolved. Trimming stripped 0 bases from V and 8 bases from J, with 7 bases between. This CDR3 has 12 amino acids. The V gene's germline CDR1 is SGHRS and CDR2 YFSETQ. The chain's CDR3 is CASSLGYGTQYF. The CDR3 nucleotides read TGCGCCAGCAGCTTGGGCTACGGTACGCAGTATTTT.

This clonotype was seen ten or more times. V and J are TRBV20-1 and TRBJ2-7; possibly TRBD2 for D (5 bases). Germline CDR1 and CDR2: DFQATT and SNEGSKA (reference sequence). This CDR3 region has 15 residues. V shed 0 bases and J shed 7 bases, with 19 bases lying between them. For the CDR3, the DNA is TGCAGTGCTAGAGATACGGCAGGAATCTCGGGGGAGCAGTACTTC. Translating gives CSARDTAGISGEQYF.

This clonotype was seen repeatedly, ten times or more. V gene TRBV6-2 or TRBV6-3 combines with J gene TRBJ1-1; D unclear. V shed 6 bases and J shed 3 bases, with 5 bases lying between them. Germline lookup yields CDR1 MNHEY and CDR2 SVGEGT. This CDR3 is 11 amino acids long. The CDR3 here is CASSLDTEAFF. The CDR3, as DNA: TGTGCCAGCAGCTTGGACACTGAAGCTTTCTTT.

This clonotype showed up just a few times. An end of the junction differs from the germline gene, which may be a read error. This rearrangement joins TRBV5-6 to TRBJ2-7; no reliable D call. This CDR3 contains 16 residues. CDR1 and CDR2 (germline): SGHDT, YYEEEE. CDR3 nucleotide sequence: TGTGCCAGCAGACCGAGGAAGGAATATCCTACCTACGAGCAGTGCTTC. As protein: CASRPRKEYPTYEQCF.

This clonotype was picked up many times. This chain connects TRBV6-2 or TRBV6-3 to TRBJ1-1; 7 nucleotides agree with TRBD1. The CDR3 consists of 15 residues. Trimming at V came to 2 bases and at J to 9 bases, leaving 12 bases not matched to a gene. Germline CDR1 reads MNHEY; CDR2 reads SVGEGT. The CDR3 DNA is TGTGCCAGCAGTTACCAAGCCGGGACAGCGGATAAAGCTTTCTTT. As protein: CASSYQAGTADKAFF.

At least ten counts were recorded for this clonotype. The rearrangement uses TRBV18 and TRBJ2-7; TRBD1 aligns across 7 bases. V lost 5 bases and J lost 0; bases outside the gene matches: 10. The CDR3 has 16 residues. Germline assignment: CDR1 KGHSH and CDR2 LQKENI. The CDR3 reads CASSSKTGRSSYEQYF. As DNA, the CDR3 is TGTGCCAGCTCATCAAAGACAGGGCGCAGCTCCTACGAGCAGTACTTC. Based on the CDR3 plus reference TRBV18 and TRBJ2-7, the full variable domain is NAGVMQNPRHLVRRRGQEARLRCSPMKGHSHVYWYRQLPEEGLKFMVYLQKENIIDESGMPKERFSAEFPKEGPSILRIQQVVRGDSAAYFCASSSKTGRSSYEQYFGPGTRLTVT.

With respect to this clonotype: A much larger clone differs from this one at a single base, so this may be a read error. The chain has TRBV13 and TRBJ2-5; D gene ambiguous. This CDR3 has 16 residues. Germline V CDR1 and CDR2: PRHDT, FYEKMQ (reference sequence). CDR3 bases: TGTGTCAGCAGCTTAGTTCTTGTGGGCCGGGAAGAGACCCAGTACTTC. Translating gives CVSSLVLVGREETQYF.

This clonotype was picked up a small number of times. In nucleotides, the CDR3 is TGTGCCAGCAGCCAGGGGAGAGGTACGCAGTATTTT. This translates into CASSQGRGTQYF. The gene calls are TRBV6-2 or TRBV6-3 and TRBJ2-3; D perhaps matches TRBD1 (6 bases). The CDR3 is 12 residues long. Germline-derived CDR1 and CDR2 are MNHEY and SVGEGT. V was pared by 6 bases and J by 8 bases, with 12 bases between.

The rearrangement links TRBV27 to TRBJ2-7, with 7 bases aligning to TRBD1. This CDR3 comprises 14 residues. Germline CDR1 is MNHEY and CDR2 is SMNVEV (reference sequence). V shed 2 bases, J shed 2 bases, and the junction held 3 bases outside the gene matches. The CDR3 sequence: CASSLTGAPYEQYF. DNA for the CDR3: TGTGCCAGCAGTTTAACAGGGGCCCCCTACGAGCAGTACTTC.

This clonotype came up many times. One end of the junction is discordant with germline, which a read error may explain. This chain joins TRBV2 and TRBJ1-1, with D possibly being TRBD1 (5 bases). This CDR3 region has 13 residues. Per germline, CDR1 SNHLY and CDR2 FYNNEI. CDR3 in amino acids: CASSASTVAEAFF. DNA for the CDR3: TGTGCCAGCAGTGCCTCGACAGTAGCTGAGGCTTTCTTT.

This clonotype was detected many times. This sequence joins TRBV13 and TRBJ2-3, with D unresolved. V dropped 8 bases and J dropped 2 bases, with 11 bases sitting between them. Germline values: CDR1 PRHDT, CDR2 FYEKMQ (reference sequence). The CDR3 sequence is 13 residues long. The CDR3 DNA follows: TGTGCCAGCGGAGACGCGTACACAGATACGCAGTATTTT. It encodes CASGDAYTDTQYF.

This clonotype was recorded many times. The chain is built from TRBV14 and TRBJ2-1; D remains ambiguous. V shed 4 bases and J shed 6 bases, with 10 bases lying between them. Germline assignment: CDR1 SGHDN and CDR2 FVKESK. This CDR3 spans 13 amino acids. The CDR3 DNA reads TGTGCCAGCAGCCCCCCGGCCTTCAATGAGCAGTTCTTC. It codes for CASSPPAFNEQFF.

This clonotype was found many times. V gene TRBV7-9 combines with J gene TRBJ2-3; D unclear. CDR1 and CDR2 from the germline V gene are SEHNR and FQNEAQ (reference sequence). V shed 5 bases and J shed 2 bases, with 11 bases lying between them. The CDR3 totals 14 residues. CDR3 sequence reads: CASSPETTTDTQYF. The CDR3 nucleotides read TGTGCCAGCAGCCCAGAAACAACCACAGATACGCAGTATTTT. The variable domain in full, with the rest retrieved from reference TRBV7-9 and TRBJ2-3, is DTGVSQNPRHKITKRGQNVTFRCDPISEHNRLYWYRQTLGQGPEFLTYFQNEAQLEKSRLLSDRFSAERPKGSFSTLEIQRTEQGDSAMYLCASSPETTTDTQYFGPGTRLTVL.

The chain couples TRBV20-1 to TRBJ2-1; 11 nucleotides line up with TRBD2. The CDR3 spans 13 residues. Trimming at V came to 2 bases and at J to 9 bases, leaving 3 bases not matched to a gene. CDR1 is DFQATT, CDR2 SNEGSKA, per germline (reference sequence). CDR3 in DNA: TGCAGTGCTAGACCACTAGCGGGAGCTGAGCAGTTCTTC. Amino acids: CSARPLAGAEQFF.